This T cell receptor (beta chain) was identified during a study of neurological immune-mediated disorders. Study-wide results and caveats: Expansion of TCR clones was greatest in HTLV-1-associated myelopathy and smallest in multiple sclerosis, where it fell below that of healthy controls. Across subjects, no CDR3 amino acid sequence appeared in expanded clones of more than one subject, a finding that suggested private repertoires in all groups.

Many counts were recorded for this clonotype. Its antigen remains unidentified. The cDNA was produced through 5'RACE with 10-nucleotide random UMIs. One entry per CDR3 protein results from TCRdb running MiXCR on the 5' RACE reads. Among approximately 46,000 distinct CDR3 sequences listed, 9% to 12% were seen once. CDR1 and CDR2 (germline): KGHDR, SFDVKD. The V end lost 3 bases, the J end lost 6 bases, and 17 bases lay between the germline ends. The CDR3 extends over 16 amino acids. The specimen sequenced was PBMCs. The receptor was derived from a man in his 70s with HTLV-1-associated myelopathy (HAM/TSP). The rearrangement links TRBV24-1 to TRBJ2-1, with a weak D call TRBD1 (6 bases). This CDR3 reads CATSDLNRVASNEQFF. The CDR3 DNA reads as TGTGCCACCAGTGATCTAAACAGGGTGGCATCCAATGAGCAGTTCTTC.